The 17 T cell receptor beta chains presented below share a single source sample, sequenced in a study of blood T cell repertoires in COVID-19. Repertoires were generated with immunoSEQ multiplex PCR, while TCRdb's copy carries only in-frame clones and drops some. The sample carries approximately 36,000 clones, around 74% recorded once. Input material: peripheral blood. The source of these receptors is a man aged 65 to 85 with COVID-19, enrolled during active disease.

This chain uses TRBV19 with TRBJ2-1; D might be TRBD1 (6 bases). Germline V CDR1 and CDR2: LNHDA, SQIVND (reference sequence). The CDR3 covers 20 residues. Trimming left V 3 bases short and J 2 bases short, with 26 bases between. The CDR3 DNA reads as TGTGCCAGTAGTATCAGGGGTACGCAGGCTAGCCTTGGACCCTACAATGAGCAGTTCTTC. It translates to CASSIRGTQASLGPYNEQFF.

This clone came up once. This chain uses TRBV19 with TRBJ2-2; 8 bases align to TRBD2. The CDR3 sequence is 14 residues long. Germline CDR1 LNHDA, CDR2 SQIVND (reference sequence). J gave up 1 base and V 7 bases, and 2 bases lay outside the gene matches. As DNA, the CDR3 is TGTGCCAGTAAGGCGGGGGGGAACACCGGGGAGCTGTTTTTT. Translating gives CASKAGGNTGELFF.

This chain joins TRBV9 and TRBJ2-1; 12 bases agree with TRBD2. V was pared by 3 bases and J by 0 bases, with 19 bases of the junction left unmatched. Germline CDR1 and CDR2: SGDLS and YYNGEE. The CDR3 loop spans 22 amino acids. CDR3 residues: CASSAYPSSGLAGSSSYNEQFF. In DNA form, the CDR3 reads TGTGCCAGCAGCGCGTACCCCTCCAGCGGACTAGCGGGGAGTAGCTCCTACAATGAGCAGTTCTTC.

This clone is a singleton in its sample. The rearrangement uses TRBV6-1 and TRBJ2-3, with a possible D match to TRBD2 (5 bases). The CDR3 spans 15 residues. The V gene lost 0 bases and the J gene lost 9 bases, with 16 bases spanning the gap. Germline V CDR1 and CDR2: MNHNS, SASEGT. Here the CDR3 DNA reads TGTGCCAGCAGTGAAGCGGGGAGAAGAGAAGGCACGCAGTATTTT. This translates into CASSEAGRREGTQYF.

The chain joins TRBV10-3 to TRBJ2-2; a weak D match, TRBD1 (6 bases). Trimming took 6 bases from V and 9 from J, leaving 11 bases between them. Germline values: CDR1 ENHRY, CDR2 SYGVKD. The CDR3 runs 12 residues. CDR3 sequence: CAISLTGRELFF. CDR3 nucleotides: TGTGCCATCAGCCTCACAGGGCGGGAGCTGTTTTTT.

This clone has only a few counts. This chain connects TRBV28 to TRBJ2-7; 7 bases are a match to TRBD1. The V and J ends lost 7 bases and 6 bases, in that order; junction bases with no gene match: 3. Germline-derived CDR1 and CDR2 are MDHEN and SYDVKM. The CDR3 is made up of 11 amino acids. The CDR3 DNA is TGTGCCAGCAACGACAGGGCCGAGCAGTACTTC. As protein: CASNDRAEQYF.

This chain uses TRBV20-1 with TRBJ2-7; 12 bases are a match to TRBD2. Germline V lookup: CDR1 DFQATT, CDR2 SNEGSKA (reference sequence). The trim removed 8 bases at V and 6 bases at J, leaving 2 bases unmatched. The CDR3 consists of 11 residues. CDR3 nucleotide sequence: TGCAGTCTAGCGGGAGGGTTCGAGCAGTACTTC. Translated: CSLAGGFEQYF.

This clone appeared a few times. This rearrangement joins TRBV10-3 to TRBJ2-7; 13 bases line up with TRBD2. The length of the CDR3 is 15 residues. CDR1 and CDR2 from the germline V gene are ENHRY and SYGVKD. J was trimmed by 0 bases and V by 4 bases; bases with no gene match: 0. Written as DNA, the CDR3 is TGTGCCATCAGTGGGACTAGCGGGAGCTCCTACGAGCAGTACTTC. Amino acid sequence: CAISGTSGSSYEQYF.

The genes are TRBV23-1 and TRBJ1-1, with a weak D call TRBD1 (6 bases). TRBV23-1 is placed among ORFs of uncertain function. This CDR3 region has 11 residues. V lost 6 bases and J 8 bases, leaving 10 bases between the germline ends. CDR3 amino acids: CASSHRVEAFF. The CDR3 DNA reads as TGCGCCAGCAGCCACAGGGTCGAAGCTTTCTTT.

The V gene is TRBV20-1, the J gene TRBJ1-1, with D perhaps TRBD1 (5 bases). The V gene's germline CDR1 is DFQATT and CDR2 SNEGSKA (reference sequence). V was shortened by 3 bases and J by 1 base, with 9 bases between the two germline ends. The CDR3 runs 13 residues. The CDR3 bases are TGCAGTGCTAGTAGGCAGGGGAACACTGAAGCTTTCTTT. Translation: CSASRQGNTEAFF.

The gene calls are TRBV7-6 and TRBJ1-1, with unresolved D. The CDR3 runs 14 residues. Per germline, CDR1 SGHVS and CDR2 FNYEAQ. Trimming removed 4 bases at V and 1 base at J, with 10 bases between. In DNA form, the CDR3 reads TGTGCCAGCAGCTCCTTAGACAAGAACACTGAAGCTTTCTTT. The encoded protein is CASSSLDKNTEAFF.

The rearrangement joins TRBV28 to TRBJ2-2, with 9 bases identical to TRBD1. From germline, CDR1 is MDHEN and CDR2 SYDVKM. J lost 6 bases, V lost 6 bases, and 8 bases had no gene match. The CDR3 loop spans 15 amino acids. The CDR3 bases are TGTGCCAGCAGCCGACTCGGGACAGGGTCCGGGGAGCTGTTTTTT. It encodes CASSRLGTGSGELFF.

The chain links TRBV19 to TRBJ2-3, with a possible D match to TRBD2 (5 bases). CDR3 length: 11 amino acids. Trimming cost V 7 bases and J 8 bases, with 10 bases left between them. Germline CDR1 LNHDA, CDR2 SQIVND (reference sequence). CDR3: CASTTGITQYF. The CDR3 DNA reads TGTGCCAGTACAACCGGGATTACGCAGTATTTT.

The V call is TRBV12-3 or TRBV12-4, the J call TRBJ1-2, with D perhaps matching TRBD1 (5 bases). Trimming left V 5 bases short and J 4 bases short, with 11 bases between. The CDR3 has 13 amino acids. The CDR3 loop is CASSPGYGYGYTF. The CDR3 DNA follows: TGTGCCAGCAGTCCAGGGTACGGCTATGGCTACACCTTC.

The V call is TRBV6-1, the J call TRBJ2-2; TRBD1 matches at 7 bases. V dropped 4 bases and J dropped 4; count of bases not matched to a gene: 15. The CDR3 runs to 18 residues. Germline CDR1 MNHNS, CDR2 SASEGT. CDR3 residues: CASSVWVVNTGATGELFF. CDR3 nucleotide sequence: TGTGCCAGCAGTGTTTGGGTTGTTAACACAGGGGCCACCGGGGAGCTGTTTTTT.

The V gene is TRBV4-2, the J gene TRBJ2-7; perhaps TRBD2 as D (6 bases). The CDR3 runs 16 residues. V lost 0 bases to trimming and J lost 1 base, with 13 bases between them. The V gene's germline CDR1 is LGHNA and CDR2 YNFKEQ. The CDR3 region is CASSQDGSYISYEQYF. DNA for the CDR3: TGTGCCAGCAGCCAAGACGGGAGCTACATATCCTACGAGCAGTACTTC.

The V gene is TRBV18, the J gene TRBJ1-6; perhaps TRBD1 as D (5 bases). The CDR3 extends over 15 amino acids. The V and J ends lost 2 bases and 7 bases respectively, with 12 bases between them. CDR1 KGHSH and CDR2 LQKENI come from the germline V gene. Here the CDR3 reads CASSPSGAQNSPLHF. For the CDR3, the DNA is TGTGCCAGCTCACCAAGTGGGGCACAGAATTCACCCCTCCACTTT.